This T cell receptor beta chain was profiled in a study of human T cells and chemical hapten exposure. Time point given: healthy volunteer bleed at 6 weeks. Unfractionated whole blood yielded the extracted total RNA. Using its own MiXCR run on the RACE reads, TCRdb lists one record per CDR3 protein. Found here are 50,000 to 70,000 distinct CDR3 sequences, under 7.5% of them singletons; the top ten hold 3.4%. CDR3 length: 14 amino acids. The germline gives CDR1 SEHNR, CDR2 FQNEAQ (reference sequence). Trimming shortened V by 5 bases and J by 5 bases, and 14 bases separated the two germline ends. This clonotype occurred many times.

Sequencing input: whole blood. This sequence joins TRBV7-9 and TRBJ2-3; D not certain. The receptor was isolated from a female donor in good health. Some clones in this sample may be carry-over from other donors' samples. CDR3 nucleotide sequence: TGTGCCAGCAGCCCGTATGAAGCAAAAGATACGCAGTATTTT. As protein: CASSPYEAKDTQYF.